What follows describes a single TCR beta chain. Its antigen remains unidentified. CDR3 length: 16 residues. Germline V gives CDR1 SEHNR, CDR2 FQNEAQ (reference sequence). V lost 6 bases to trimming and J lost 4 bases; unmatched junction nucleotides: 4. The RNA, roughly 0.45 to 1 ug, was put through reverse transcription using random hexamers. TCRdb used MiXCR to reprocess the immunoSEQ multiplex PCR reads, holding one entry per CDR3 protein. The profile shows hundreds of thousands of distinct CDR3 sequences, around 89% of them singletons. CD8+ and CD4+ blood T cells underwent TCR beta sequencing. This entry belongs to a study of CD8 T cells in Susac syndrome. Study outcomes and limitations: As acknowledged by the study, its TCR sequencing and HLA analysis included a relatively small number of individuals.

The V call is TRBV7-9, the J call TRBJ2-2, with 14 nucleotides matching TRBD2. The clonotype comes from a human donor with multiple sclerosis. Sequencing was performed on CD8+ T cells from PBMCs. This chain's CDR3 is CASRTGLAGATGELFF. Written as DNA, the CDR3 is TGTGCCAGCAGGACGGGACTAGCGGGAGCCACCGGGGAGCTGTTTTTT.